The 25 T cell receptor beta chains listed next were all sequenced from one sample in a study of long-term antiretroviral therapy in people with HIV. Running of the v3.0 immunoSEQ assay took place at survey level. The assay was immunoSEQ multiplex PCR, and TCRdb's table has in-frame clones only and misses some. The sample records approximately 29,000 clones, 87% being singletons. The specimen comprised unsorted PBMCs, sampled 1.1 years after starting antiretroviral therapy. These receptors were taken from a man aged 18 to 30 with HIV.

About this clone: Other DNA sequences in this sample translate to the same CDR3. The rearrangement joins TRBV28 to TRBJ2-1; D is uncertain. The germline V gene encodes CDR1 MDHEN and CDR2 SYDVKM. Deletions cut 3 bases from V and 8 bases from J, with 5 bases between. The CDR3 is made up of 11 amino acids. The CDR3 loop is CASSFLDEQFF. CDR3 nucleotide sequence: TGTGCCAGCAGTTTTTTAGATGAGCAGTTCTTC.

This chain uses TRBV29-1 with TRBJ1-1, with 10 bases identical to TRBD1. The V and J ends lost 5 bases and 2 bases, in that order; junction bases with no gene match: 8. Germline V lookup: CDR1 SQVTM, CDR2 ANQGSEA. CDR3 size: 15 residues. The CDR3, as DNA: TGCAGCGTTCAGGGACAGGGGTGGAGTAACACTGAAGCTTTCTTT. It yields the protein CSVQGQGWSNTEAFF.

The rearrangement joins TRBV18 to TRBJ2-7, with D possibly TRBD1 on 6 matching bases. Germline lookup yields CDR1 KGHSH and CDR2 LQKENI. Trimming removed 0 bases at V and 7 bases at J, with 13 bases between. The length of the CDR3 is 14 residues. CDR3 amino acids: CASSPPSLGGEQYF. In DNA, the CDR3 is TGTGCCAGCTCACCACCGAGCCTAGGGGGAGAGCAGTACTTC. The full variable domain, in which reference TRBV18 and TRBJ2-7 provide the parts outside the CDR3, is NAGVMQNPRHLVRRRGQEARLRCSPMKGHSHVYWYRQLPEEGLKFMVYLQKENIIDESGMPKERFSAEFPKEGPSILRIQQVVRGDSAAYFCASSPPSLGGEQYFGPGTRLTVT.

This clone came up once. CDR3 protein: CASSVVTSNNEQFF. The DNA for the CDR3 is TGTGCCAGCAGCGTAGTGACTAGCAACAATGAGCAGTTCTTC. The chain couples TRBV9 to TRBJ2-1; 7 bases are a match to TRBD2. The ends lost 0 bases at V and 5 bases at J; junction bases unmatched: 2. The CDR3 extends over 14 amino acids. The germline V gene encodes CDR1 SGDLS and CDR2 YYNGEE. Complete variable domain (other parts from reference TRBV9 and TRBJ2-1): DSGVTQTPKHLITATGQRVTLRCSPRSGDLSVYWYQQSLDQGLQFLIQYYNGEERAKGNILERFSAQQFPDLHSELNLSSLELGDSALYFCASSVVTSNNEQFFGPGTRLTVL.

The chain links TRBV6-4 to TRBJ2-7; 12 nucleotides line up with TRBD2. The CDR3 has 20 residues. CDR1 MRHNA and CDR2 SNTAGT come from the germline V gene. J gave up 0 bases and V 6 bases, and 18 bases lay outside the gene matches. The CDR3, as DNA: TGTGCCAGCAGGAAGGTTGGGGGGGGACTAGCGGGCTCTCTCTCCTACGAGCAGTACTTC. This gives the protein CASRKVGGGLAGSLSYEQYF.

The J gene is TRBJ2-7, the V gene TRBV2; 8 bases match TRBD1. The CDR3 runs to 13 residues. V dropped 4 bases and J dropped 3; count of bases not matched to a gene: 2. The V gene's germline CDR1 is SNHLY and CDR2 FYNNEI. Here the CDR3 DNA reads TGTGCCAGCAGTGGGACAGGGCTCTACGAGCAGTACTTC. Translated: CASSGTGLYEQYF. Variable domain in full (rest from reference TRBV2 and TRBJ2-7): EPEVTQTPSHQVTQMGQEVILRCVPISNHLYFYWYRQILGQKVEFLVSFYNNEISEKSEIFDDQFSVERPDGSNFTLKIRSTKLEDSAMYFCASSGTGLYEQYFGPGTRLTVT.

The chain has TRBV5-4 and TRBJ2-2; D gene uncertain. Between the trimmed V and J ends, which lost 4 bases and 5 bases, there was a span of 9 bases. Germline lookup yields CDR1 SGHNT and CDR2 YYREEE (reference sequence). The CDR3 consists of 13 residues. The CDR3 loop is CASSPRSTGELFF. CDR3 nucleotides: TGTGCCAGCAGCCCGCGGAGTACCGGGGAGCTGTTTTTT.

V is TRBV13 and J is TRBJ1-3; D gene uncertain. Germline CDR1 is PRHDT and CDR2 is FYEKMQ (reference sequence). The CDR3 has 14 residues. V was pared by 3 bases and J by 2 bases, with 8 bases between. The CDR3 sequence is CASSLSGAGNTIYF. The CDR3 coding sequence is TGTGCCAGCAGCTTGTCCGGGGCTGGAAACACCATATATTTT. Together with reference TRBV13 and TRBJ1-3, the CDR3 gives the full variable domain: AAGVIQSPRHLIKEKRETATLKCYPIPRHDTVYWYQQGPGQDPQFLISFYEKMQSDKGSIPDRFSAQQFSDYHSELNMSSLELGDSALYFCASSLSGAGNTIYFGEGSWLTVV.

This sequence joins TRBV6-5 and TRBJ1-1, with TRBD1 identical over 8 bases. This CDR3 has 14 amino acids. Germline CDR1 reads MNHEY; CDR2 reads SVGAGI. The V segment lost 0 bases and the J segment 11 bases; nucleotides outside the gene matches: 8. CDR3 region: CASSYSLDRGEAFF. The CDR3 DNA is TGTGCCAGCAGTTACTCGCTTGACAGGGGTGAGGCTTTCTTT.

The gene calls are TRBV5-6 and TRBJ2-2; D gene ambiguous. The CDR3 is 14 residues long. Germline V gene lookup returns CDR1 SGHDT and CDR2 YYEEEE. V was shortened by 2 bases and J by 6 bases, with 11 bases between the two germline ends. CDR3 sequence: CASSLSRVAGELFF. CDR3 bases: TGTGCCAGCAGCTTAAGTCGCGTGGCCGGGGAGCTGTTTTTT.

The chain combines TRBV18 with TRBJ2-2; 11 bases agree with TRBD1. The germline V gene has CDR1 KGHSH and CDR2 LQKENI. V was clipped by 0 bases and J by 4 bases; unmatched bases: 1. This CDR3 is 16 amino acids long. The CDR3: CASSPPDRGLTGELFF. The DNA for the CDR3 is TGTGCCAGCTCACCACCGGACAGGGGGCTCACCGGGGAGCTGTTTTTT. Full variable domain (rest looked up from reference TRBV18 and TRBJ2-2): NAGVMQNPRHLVRRRGQEARLRCSPMKGHSHVYWYRQLPEEGLKFMVYLQKENIIDESGMPKERFSAEFPKEGPSILRIQQVVRGDSAAYFCASSPPDRGLTGELFFGEGSRLTVL.

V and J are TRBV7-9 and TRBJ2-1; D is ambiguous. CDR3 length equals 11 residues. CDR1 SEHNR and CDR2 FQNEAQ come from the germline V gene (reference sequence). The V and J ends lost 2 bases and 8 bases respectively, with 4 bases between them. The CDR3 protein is CASSLRYEQFF. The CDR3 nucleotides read TGTGCCAGCAGCTTACGCTATGAGCAGTTCTTC.

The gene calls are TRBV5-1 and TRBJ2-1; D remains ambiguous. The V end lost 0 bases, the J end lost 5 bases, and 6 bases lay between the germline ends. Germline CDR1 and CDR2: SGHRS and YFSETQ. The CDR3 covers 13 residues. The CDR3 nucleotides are TGCGCCAGCAGCTTGGGGGATAACAATGAGCAGTTCTTC. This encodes CASSLGDNNEQFF. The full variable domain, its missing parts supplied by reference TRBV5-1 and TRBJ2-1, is KAGVTQTPRYLIKTRGQQVTLSCSPISGHRSVSWYQQTPGQGLQFLFEYFSETQRNKGNFPGRFSGRQFSNSRSEMNVSTLELGDSALYLCASSLGDNNEQFFGPGTRLTVL.

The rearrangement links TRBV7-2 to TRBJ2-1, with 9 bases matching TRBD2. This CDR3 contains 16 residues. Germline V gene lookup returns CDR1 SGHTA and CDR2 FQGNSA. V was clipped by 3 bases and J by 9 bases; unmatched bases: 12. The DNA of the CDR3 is TGTGCCAGCAGCTTTAATCGCGGGGGGGCCTCGGGTGAGCAGTTCTTC. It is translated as CASSFNRGGASGEQFF.

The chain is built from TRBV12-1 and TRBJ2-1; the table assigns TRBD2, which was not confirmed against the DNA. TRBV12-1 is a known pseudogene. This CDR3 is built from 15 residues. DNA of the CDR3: TGTGCCAGCAGCCGCTACCGGGACTATTACAATGAGCAGTTCTTC. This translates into CASSRYRDYYNEQFF.

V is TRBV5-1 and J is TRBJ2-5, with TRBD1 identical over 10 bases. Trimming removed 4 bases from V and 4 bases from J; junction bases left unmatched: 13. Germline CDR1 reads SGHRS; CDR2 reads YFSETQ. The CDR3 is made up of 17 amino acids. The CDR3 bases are TGCGCCAGCAGCCTCACCGCTTCCGGGACAGGGGCAGAGACCCAGTACTTC. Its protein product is CASSLTASGTGAETQYF.

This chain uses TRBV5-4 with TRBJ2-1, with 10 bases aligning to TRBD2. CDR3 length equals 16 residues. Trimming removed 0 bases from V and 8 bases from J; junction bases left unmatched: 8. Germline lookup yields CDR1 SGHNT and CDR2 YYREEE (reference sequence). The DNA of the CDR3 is TGTGCCAGCAGCTTGGCGTTAGGGACTAGCGTCCATGAGCAGTTCTTC. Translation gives CASSLALGTSVHEQFF.

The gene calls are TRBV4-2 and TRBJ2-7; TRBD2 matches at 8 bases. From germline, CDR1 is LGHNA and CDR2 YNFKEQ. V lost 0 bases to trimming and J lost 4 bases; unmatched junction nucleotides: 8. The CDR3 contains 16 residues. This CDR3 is CASSQDSQREFYEQYF. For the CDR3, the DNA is TGTGCCAGCAGCCAAGATTCCCAGCGGGAGTTTTACGAGCAGTACTTC.

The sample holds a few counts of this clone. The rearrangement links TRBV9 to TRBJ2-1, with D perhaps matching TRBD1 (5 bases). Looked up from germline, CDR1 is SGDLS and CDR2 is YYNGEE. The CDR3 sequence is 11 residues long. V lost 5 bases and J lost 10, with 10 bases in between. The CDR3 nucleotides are TGTGCCAGCAGTCAGGGTTACGAGCAGTTCTTC. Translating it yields CASSQGYEQFF.

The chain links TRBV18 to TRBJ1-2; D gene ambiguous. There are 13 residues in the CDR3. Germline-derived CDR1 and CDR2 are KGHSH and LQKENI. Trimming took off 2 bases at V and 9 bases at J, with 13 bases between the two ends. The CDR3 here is CASSPIRYESYTF. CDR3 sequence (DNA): TGTGCCAGCTCACCAATAAGATATGAAAGCTACACCTTC.

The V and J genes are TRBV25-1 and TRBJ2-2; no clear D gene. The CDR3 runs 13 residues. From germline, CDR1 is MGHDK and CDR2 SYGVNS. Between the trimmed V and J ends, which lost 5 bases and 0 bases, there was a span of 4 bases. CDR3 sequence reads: CASSISNTGELFF. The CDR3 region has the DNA TGTGCCAGCAGTATCTCGAACACCGGGGAGCTGTTTTTT. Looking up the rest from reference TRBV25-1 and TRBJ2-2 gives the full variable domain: EADIYQTPRYLVIGTGKKITLECSQTMGHDKMYWYQQDPGMELHLIHYSYGVNSTEKGDLSSESTVSRIRTEHFPLTLESARPSHTSQYLCASSISNTGELFFGEGSRLTVL.

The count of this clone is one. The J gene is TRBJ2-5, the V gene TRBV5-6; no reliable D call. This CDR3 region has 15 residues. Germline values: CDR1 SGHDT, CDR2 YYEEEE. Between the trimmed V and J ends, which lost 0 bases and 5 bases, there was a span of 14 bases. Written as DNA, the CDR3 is TGTGCCAGCAGCTTGGTTGGGGTCACAATTGAGACCCAGTACTTC. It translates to CASSLVGVTIETQYF.

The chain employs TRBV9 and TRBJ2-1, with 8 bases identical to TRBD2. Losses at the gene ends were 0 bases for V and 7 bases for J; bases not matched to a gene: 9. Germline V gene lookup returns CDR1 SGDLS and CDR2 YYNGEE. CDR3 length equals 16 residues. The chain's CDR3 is CASSVGPGRAGNEQFF. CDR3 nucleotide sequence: TGTGCCAGCAGCGTAGGCCCCGGGAGGGCCGGGAATGAGCAGTTCTTC.

The CDR3 here is CASSLGSTGVPLNTEAFF. In DNA form, the CDR3 reads TGTGCCAGCAGCTTGGGTTCTACAGGGGTGCCGTTGAACACTGAAGCTTTCTTT. This chain links TRBV5-4 with TRBJ1-1; 7 nucleotides agree with TRBD1. This CDR3 is 18 amino acids long. The ends lost 0 bases at V and 0 bases at J; junction bases unmatched: 11. The germline V gene encodes CDR1 SGHNT and CDR2 YYREEE (reference sequence). Filled out from reference TRBV5-4 and TRBJ1-1, the complete variable domain reads ETGVTQSPTHLIKTRGQQVTLRCSSQSGHNTVSWYQQALGQGPQFIFQYYREEENGRGNFPPRFSGLQFPNYSSELNVNALELDDSALYLCASSLGSTGVPLNTEAFFGQGTRLTVV.

CDR3 loop: CASSQGGAITEAFF. CDR3 bases: TGTGCCAGCAGCCAGGGGGGGGCGATCACTGAAGCTTTCTTT. The chain has TRBV9 and TRBJ1-1; TRBD1 agrees at 7 bases. This CDR3 is 14 amino acids long. J lost 4 bases, V lost 4 bases, and 7 bases had no gene match. Germline assignment: CDR1 SGDLS and CDR2 YYNGEE. The complete variable domain, with remaining parts taken from reference TRBV9 and TRBJ1-1, reads DSGVTQTPKHLITATGQRVTLRCSPRSGDLSVYWYQQSLDQGLQFLIQYYNGEERAKGNILERFSAQQFPDLHSELNLSSLELGDSALYFCASSQGGAITEAFFGQGTRLTVV.